The T cell receptor (beta chain) described here comes from a study of T cells in narcolepsy. General observations from the study: Healthy controls reportedly lacked the autoreactive clonotypes serially found in patients' blood. HCRT-specific and TRIB2-specific autoreactive clonotypes appeared among same-patient CSF and blood CD4+ clonotypes.

In regard to this clone: Its antigen is unidentified.

The protocol was immunoSEQ multiplex PCR, while the TCRdb copy is restricted to in-frame clones and leaves out a portion. The profile shows fewer than 35,000 clones, around 81% of them singletons. Germline values: CDR1 SGHDN, CDR2 FVKESK. V was pared by 4 bases and J by 4 bases, with 12 bases of the junction left unmatched. This CDR3 has 17 residues. This receptor was obtained from a human donor with narcolepsy. The sequenced sample was CD45RA- memory CD4+ T cells from PBMCs. The rearrangement links TRBV14 to TRBJ2-5, with TRBD2 identical over 10 bases. The chain's CDR3 is CASSLGLAGVSGETQYF. CDR3 sequence (DNA): TGTGCCAGCAGCCTCGGTCTAGCGGGGGTTTCGGGAGAGACCCAGTACTTC.